The 11 T cell receptor beta chains in this list originate from one sample, sequenced in a study of blood T cell repertoires in COVID-19. Some clones are missing from TCRdb's copy, which holds only in-frame ones; the method was immunoSEQ multiplex PCR. Here the sample spans 120,000 to 150,000 clones, around nine tenths being singletons. The sequenced sample was peripheral blood. These receptors all come from a middle-aged woman with acute or convalescent COVID-19.

The chain couples TRBV2 to TRBJ2-7, with 7 bases matching TRBD1. Trimming removed 6 bases from V and 2 bases from J; junction bases left unmatched: 7. CDR1 and CDR2 (germline): SNHLY, FYNNEI. This CDR3 is built from 14 residues. The CDR3 protein is CASRGRDSPYEQYF. DNA of the CDR3: TGTGCCAGCAGGGGTAGGGACAGCCCCTACGAGCAGTACTTC.

The V call is TRBV7-9, the J call TRBJ2-2; 7 bases fit TRBD2. Unmatched junction bases numbered 6, after V lost 2 bases and J lost 3 bases. CDR1 is SEHNR and CDR2 is FQNEAQ in the germline V gene (reference sequence). The CDR3 is made up of 16 amino acids. DNA for the CDR3: TGTGCCAGCAGCTTACAGACTAGCAGCTACACCGGGGAGCTGTTTTTT. It is translated as CASSLQTSSYTGELFF.

The V call is TRBV7-2, the J call TRBJ2-7; D is ambiguous. Per germline, CDR1 SGHTA and CDR2 FQGNSA. V was clipped by 5 bases and J by 6 bases, with 14 bases between them. CDR3 length equals 13 residues. CDR3 DNA sequence: TGTGCCAGCAGCCGGGTATCAGCTGGCGAGCAGTACTTC. Amino acid sequence: CASSRVSAGEQYF. Drawing the rest from reference TRBV7-2 and TRBJ2-7, the complete variable domain is GAGVSQSPSNKVTEKGKDVELRCDPISGHTALYWYRQSLGQGLEFLIYFQGNSAPDKSGLPSDRFSAERTGGSVSTLTIQRTQQEDSAVYLCASSRVSAGEQYFGPGTRLTVT.

The chain has TRBV5-6 and TRBJ1-6; TRBD1 agrees at 9 bases. The CDR3 is 19 amino acids. With V trimmed by 1 base and J by 8 bases, 16 bases remained unmatched. CDR1 SGHDT and CDR2 YYEEEE come from the germline V gene. The CDR3 nucleotides are TGTGCCAGCAGCTTGCAATTGGAAGTGGGGACAGGGACGGATTCACCCCTCCACTTT. Protein product: CASSLQLEVGTGTDSPLHF.

This clone was observed a few times. This chain joins TRBV6-5 and TRBJ1-1; the D gene is possibly TRBD1 (6 bases). V was pared by 6 bases and J by 0 bases, with 14 bases between. In germline, CDR1 is MNHEY, CDR2 SVGAGI. CDR3 length equals 15 residues. CDR3 in amino acids: CASSSWTVMNTEAFF. The CDR3 nucleotides are TGTGCCAGCAGCTCTTGGACAGTAATGAACACTGAAGCTTTCTTT.

This chain connects TRBV24-1 to TRBJ2-1, with 7 positions matching TRBD2. Trimming cost V 3 bases and J 8 bases; bases outside gene matches: 6. In germline, CDR1 is KGHDR, CDR2 SFDVKD. The CDR3 extends over 14 amino acids. This CDR3 reads CATSDAGVIDEQFF. In DNA, the CDR3 is TGTGCCACCAGTGATGCGGGAGTAATCGATGAGCAGTTCTTC.

The rearrangement uses TRBV9 and TRBJ2-7, with a weak D call TRBD2 (5 bases). Germline CDR1 and CDR2: SGDLS and YYNGEE. Trimming removed 0 bases at V and 4 bases at J, with 11 bases between. This CDR3 has 14 residues. The CDR3 here is CASSVEGLPYEQYF. The CDR3 nucleotides read TGTGCCAGCAGCGTAGAAGGACTCCCTTACGAGCAGTACTTC.

The chain employs TRBV3-1 (or the pseudogene TRBV3-2) and TRBJ2-2; 7 bases match TRBD2. This CDR3 has 15 residues. J was trimmed by 6 bases and V by 1 base; bases with no gene match: 5. Germline V gene data show CDR1 as LGHDT and CDR2 as YNNKEL (reference sequence). CDR3 DNA: TGTGCCAGCAGCCAAGGCGGGAGTATGGCCGGGGAGCTGTTTTTT. It yields the protein CASSQGGSMAGELFF.

CDR3 in DNA: TGCGCCAGCAGCCCTACGACGGGGTTCAATGAAAAACTGTTTTTT. Protein product: CASSPTTGFNEKLFF. V and J are TRBV4-1 and TRBJ1-4, with no clear D. The CDR3 has 15 residues. V was cut by 4 bases and J by 5 bases, with 14 bases left in between. CDR1 MGHRA and CDR2 YSYEKL come from the germline V gene.

The V and J genes are TRBV10-3 and TRBJ1-4; maybe TRBD1 (6 bases). This CDR3 is 14 amino acids long. Germline CDR1 and CDR2: ENHRY and SYGVKD. The V and J ends lost 0 bases and 6 bases respectively, with 8 bases between them. CDR3 bases: TGTGCCATCAGTGAGTCGACAGGAGATGAAAAACTGTTTTTT. As protein: CAISESTGDEKLFF.

The chain combines TRBV11-2 with TRBJ2-7; possible D gene TRBD1, 6 bases. V lost 1 base and J 6 bases, leaving 13 bases between the germline ends. The germline V gene has CDR1 SGHAT and CDR2 FQNNGV. CDR3 size: 14 residues. CDR3 in amino acids: CASSLAPWTVEQYF. The CDR3 DNA is TGTGCCAGCAGCTTAGCACCTTGGACAGTCGAGCAGTACTTC.